The next 22 T cell receptor beta chains were all read from a single sample in a study of T cell repertoires in cytomegalovirus infection. TCRdb redid the calling of the reads with MiXCR, one entry per CDR3 protein. The table shows about 490,000 distinct CDR3 sequences, with approximately 10% occurring only once. The sample comprised PBMCs. All receptors derive from a human donor in good health (CMV status not recorded). Some clones in this sample may be carry-over from other donors' samples.

This clonotype came up many times. J is TRBJ2-1 and V is TRBV7-9, with D tentatively TRBD1 (7 bases). V lost 5 bases to trimming and J lost 6 bases, with 20 bases between them. This CDR3 contains 16 residues. Looked up from germline, CDR1 is SEHNR and CDR2 is FQNEAQ (reference sequence). The CDR3 nucleotides read TGTGCCAGCAGCGCCCCGGAGGGGGCTAAATCCAATGAGCAGTTCTTC. Its translation is CASSAPEGAKSNEQFF.

This clonotype was counted at least ten times. The genes are TRBV24-1 and TRBJ2-1; the D gene is possibly TRBD2 (5 bases). The CDR3 runs 17 residues. Germline V gene lookup returns CDR1 KGHDR and CDR2 SFDVKD. Deletions cut 7 bases from V and 0 bases from J, with 18 bases between. DNA of the CDR3: TGTGCCACCAGCGGTGCGCTGGACTCGAGCTCCTACAATGAGCAGTTCTTC. As protein: CATSGALDSSSYNEQFF.

Many counts were recorded for this clonotype. V usage is TRBV19 and J usage is TRBJ1-2; D possibly corresponds to TRBD1 (5 bases). V was trimmed by 7 bases and J by 4 bases, leaving 19 bases between them. The CDR3 covers 15 residues. Germline V gene lookup returns CDR1 LNHDA and CDR2 SQIVND (reference sequence). This CDR3 reads CASTVNGGGSYGYTF. The CDR3 bases are TGTGCCAGTACCGTCAATGGGGGTGGGAGCTATGGCTACACCTTC. The full variable domain, with the rest looked up from reference TRBV19 and TRBJ1-2, is DGGITQSPKYLFRKEGQNVTLSCEQNLNHDAMYWYRQDPGQGLRLIYYSQIVNDFQKGDIAEGYSVSREKKESFPLTVTSAQKNPTAFYLCASTVNGGGSYGYTFGSGTRLTVV.

This clonotype appeared a few times. The CDR3 reads CASIRTLGVETQYF. The CDR3 DNA reads TGCGCCAGCATCAGGACGCTGGGGGTAGAGACCCAGTACTTC. This rearrangement joins TRBV5-1 to TRBJ2-5; D may match TRBD1 or TRBD2 (5 bases each). The germline V and J ends were trimmed by 6 bases and 4 bases, with 16 bases remaining between them. Germline CDR1 and CDR2: SGHRS and YFSETQ. The CDR3 is 14 residues long.

This clonotype was seen a few times. The genes are TRBV20-1 and TRBJ2-1; TRBD2 matches at 9 bases. J lost 6 bases, V lost 5 bases, and 8 bases had no gene match. The germline gives CDR1 DFQATT, CDR2 SNEGSKA (reference sequence). This CDR3 region has 14 residues. This chain's CDR3 is CSALSGSGGNEQFF. The DNA for the CDR3 is TGCAGTGCTCTTAGCGGGAGTGGTGGCAATGAGCAGTTCTTC.

This clonotype occurred many times. The rearrangement uses TRBV10-3 and TRBJ1-2; 9 bases match TRBD1. Looked up from germline, CDR1 is ENHRY and CDR2 is SYGVKD. Trimming cost V 4 bases and J 7 bases; bases outside gene matches: 16. CDR3 length equals 17 residues. The CDR3, as DNA: TGTGCCATCAGTGTCGGGTCTCCCGGGACAGGGACGACTGGCTACACCTTC. Protein: CAISVGSPGTGTTGYTF.

This clonotype showed up many times. This chain joins TRBV6-5 and TRBJ2-1, with D hard to call. Germline assignment: CDR1 MNHEY and CDR2 SVGAGI. The CDR3 is made up of 16 amino acids. Trimming removed 2 bases at V and 3 bases at J, with 14 bases between. The CDR3 spells CASSYERPSVYNEQFF. The CDR3 bases are TGTGCCAGCAGTTACGAACGACCGTCCGTCTACAATGAGCAGTTCTTC.

There are many counts of this clonotype. This sequence joins TRBV7-2 and TRBJ2-3; no clear D. V was cut by 4 bases and J by 0 bases, with 8 bases left in between. Germline V gene sequence: CDR1 SGHTA, CDR2 FQGNSA. This CDR3 region has 14 residues. The CDR3 DNA reads TGTGCCAGCAGCTCGGTTAGCAGCACAGATACGCAGTATTTT. It yields the protein CASSSVSSTDTQYF.

There are many counts of this clonotype. CDR3 sequence: CASSEFLAGENYNEQFF. In DNA form, the CDR3 reads TGTGCCAGCAGTGAATTCTTAGCGGGGGAAAACTACAATGAGCAGTTCTTC. The chain couples TRBV6-2 or TRBV6-3 to TRBJ2-1; 9 nucleotides match TRBD2. The germline gives CDR1 MNHEY, CDR2 SVGEGT. The CDR3 has 17 amino acids. The V gene end was trimmed by 5 bases and the J gene end by 3 bases; junction bases not matched to a gene: 11.

At least ten counts were recorded for this clonotype. The chain links TRBV12-5 to TRBJ2-2; the D gene is possibly TRBD1 (5 bases). The CDR3 contains 17 residues. Between the trimmed V and J ends, which lost 0 bases and 0 bases, there was a span of 11 bases. CDR1 and CDR2 from the germline V gene are LGHNT and FRNRAP. Written as DNA, the CDR3 is TGTGCTAGTGGTTTGGTACCAGGGTGGGCGAACACCGGGGAGCTGTTTTTT. It translates to CASGLVPGWANTGELFF.

In its sample, this clonotype was seen many times. CDR3 sequence (DNA): TGTGCCAGCAGCTTGTATTCCGGGACAGGCACAGACACTGAAGCTTTCTTT. Translating gives CASSLYSGTGTDTEAFF. The rearrangement links TRBV11-2 to TRBJ1-1; 8 bases match TRBD1. This CDR3 is 17 amino acids long. Germline values: CDR1 SGHAT, CDR2 FQNNGV. The J segment lost 3 bases and the V segment lost 3 bases, leaving 12 bases of the junction unmatched.

This clonotype occurred many times. The chain carries TRBV29-1 and TRBJ1-2; tentatively, D is TRBD1 (5 bases). V was cut by 3 bases and J by 0 bases, with 17 bases left in between. The CDR3 has 16 residues. Germline V CDR1 and CDR2: SQVTM, ANQGSEA. This CDR3 reads CSVDRVSGRANYGYTF. CDR3 bases: TGCAGCGTTGACCGCGTATCAGGGCGAGCTAACTATGGCTACACCTTC.

The gene calls are TRBV30 and TRBJ1-1; D may be TRBD1 (5 bases). Germline values: CDR1 GTSNPN, CDR2 SVGIG (reference sequence). V was shortened by 8 bases and J by 3 bases, with 19 bases between the two germline ends. The CDR3 spans 14 residues. The CDR3 coding sequence is TGTGCCCGAACGTCCCTACAGGCTGACACTGAAGCTTTCTTT. Translated, it gives CARTSLQADTEAFF.

There are a few counts of this clonotype. The chain joins TRBV2 to TRBJ2-3; no clear D. Germline values: CDR1 SNHLY, CDR2 FYNNEI. V lost 4 bases, J lost 1 base, and 12 bases lay in between. The CDR3 is 15 amino acids. CDR3 bases: TGTGCCAGCAGTGTCAATGGCCTGGGCACAGATACGCAGTATTTT. It yields the protein CASSVNGLGTDTQYF.

This clonotype was found a few times. The chain links TRBV12-3 or TRBV12-4 to TRBJ1-3; D call uncertain. The CDR3 sequence is 11 residues long. V was pared by 5 bases and J by 7 bases, with 6 bases between. This chain's CDR3 is CASSPPNTIYF. CDR3 in DNA: TGTGCCAGCAGTCCCCCGAACACCATATATTTT.

At least ten counts were recorded for this clonotype. The chain recombines TRBV19 with TRBJ2-3; 8 bases fit TRBD2. Germline V gene lookup returns CDR1 LNHDA and CDR2 SQIVND (reference sequence). Trimming removed 9 bases from V and 3 bases from J; junction bases left unmatched: 11. The CDR3 length is 15 residues. The CDR3 loop is CARGRLARETDTQYF. CDR3 DNA: TGTGCCAGGGGGAGACTAGCGAGGGAGACAGATACGCAGTATTTT.

Comments on this clonotype: This CDR3 is missing its conserved last phenylalanine or tryptophan, likely due to a read error. V and J are TRBV5-1 and TRBJ1-6; no clear D. The CDR3 consists of 13 residues. Per the germline V gene, CDR1 is SGHRS and CDR2 is YFSETQ. V was shortened by 2 bases and J by 11 bases, with 11 bases between the two germline ends. The CDR3 sequence: CASSFSTETPLHL. The CDR3, as DNA: TGCGCCAGCAGCTTCTCTACAGAGACACCCCTCCACTTG.

This clonotype turned up a few times. The rearrangement uses TRBV20-1 and TRBJ1-2; D not resolved. Trimming shortened V by 6 bases and J by 7 bases, and 24 bases separated the two germline ends. The germline CDR1 and CDR2 sequences are DFQATT and SNEGSKA (reference sequence). The CDR3 runs to 15 residues. Written as DNA, the CDR3 is TGCAGTGCCGGGCGCGCCGTCGGGGTTCTCTCTGGCTACACCTTC. It specifies CSAGRAVGVLSGYTF.

V gene TRBV2 combines with J gene TRBJ1-2, with D maybe TRBD1 (5 bases). There are 13 residues in the CDR3. Germline V gene data show CDR1 as SNHLY and CDR2 as FYNNEI. The germline V and J ends were trimmed by 2 bases and 4 bases, with 8 bases remaining between them. The CDR3 is CASSESGLYGYTF. In DNA, the CDR3 is TGTGCCAGCAGTGAATCAGGGCTCTATGGCTACACCTTC.

Turning to this clonotype: A junction end diverges from the germline sequence, so it may reflect a read error. The chain has TRBV5-1 and TRBJ2-1, with 7 bases matching TRBD1. The CDR3 covers 13 residues. The germline CDR1 and CDR2 sequences are SGHRS and YFSETQ. CDR3 amino acids: CASSFDRDNEQLF. In DNA, the CDR3 is TGCGCCAGCAGCTTCGACAGGGACAATGAGCAGCTCTTC.

The chain uses TRBV12-3 or TRBV12-4 and TRBJ2-4; D is possibly TRBD1 or TRBD2 (6 bases each). V lost 6 bases and J lost 2, with 14 bases in between. CDR3 size: 15 residues. CDR3 protein: CASSPGGGTKNIQYF. The CDR3, as DNA: TGTGCCAGCAGCCCTGGAGGGGGTACCAAAAACATTCAGTACTTC.

As concerns this clonotype: Just one base apart from a much larger clone, this may be a read error. The V call is TRBV7-2, the J call TRBJ2-5, with TRBD1 as a possible D gene (6 bases). This CDR3 spans 12 amino acids. From germline, CDR1 is SGHTA and CDR2 FQGNSA. This CDR3 is CVSSSDRETQYF. The CDR3 DNA reads as TGTGTCAGCAGCTCTGACAGGGAGACCCAGTACTTC.